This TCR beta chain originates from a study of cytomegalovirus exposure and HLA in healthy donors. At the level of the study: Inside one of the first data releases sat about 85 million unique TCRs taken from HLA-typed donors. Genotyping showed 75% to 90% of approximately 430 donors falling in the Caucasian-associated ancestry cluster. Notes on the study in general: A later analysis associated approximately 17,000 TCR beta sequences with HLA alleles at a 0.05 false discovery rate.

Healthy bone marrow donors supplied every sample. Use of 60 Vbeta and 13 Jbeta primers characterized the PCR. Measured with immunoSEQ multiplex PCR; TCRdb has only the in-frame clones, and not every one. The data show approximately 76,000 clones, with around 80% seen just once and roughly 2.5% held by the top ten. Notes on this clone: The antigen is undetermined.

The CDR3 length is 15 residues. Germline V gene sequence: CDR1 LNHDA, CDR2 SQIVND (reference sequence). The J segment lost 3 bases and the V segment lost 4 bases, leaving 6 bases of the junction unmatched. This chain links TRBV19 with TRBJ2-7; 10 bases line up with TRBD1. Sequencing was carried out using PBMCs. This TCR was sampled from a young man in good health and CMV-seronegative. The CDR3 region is CASSNPGQGNYEQYF. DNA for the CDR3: TGTGCCAGTAGTAATCCGGGACAGGGGAACTACGAGCAGTACTTC.